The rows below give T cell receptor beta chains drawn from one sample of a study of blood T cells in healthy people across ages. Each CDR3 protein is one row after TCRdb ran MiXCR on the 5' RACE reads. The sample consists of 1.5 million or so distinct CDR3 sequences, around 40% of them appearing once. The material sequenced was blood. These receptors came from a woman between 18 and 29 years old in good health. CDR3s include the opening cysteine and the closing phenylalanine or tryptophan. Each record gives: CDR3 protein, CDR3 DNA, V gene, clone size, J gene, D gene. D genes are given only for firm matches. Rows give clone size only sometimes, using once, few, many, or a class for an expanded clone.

CDR3 protein: CASRRTESGYTF; CDR3 DNA: TGTGCCAGTAGGAGGACGGAATCTGGCTACACCTTC; V gene: TRBV6-2/TRBV6-3; clone size: few; J gene: TRBJ1-2; D gene: .
CDR3 protein: CASSLMERRSPEYNEQYF; CDR3 DNA: TGTGCCAGCAGTTTAATGGAGAGGCGCAGCCCCGAGTACAATGAGCAGTACTTC; V gene: TRBV28; clone size: .; J gene: TRBJ2-7; D gene: .
CDR3 protein: CASSQPVGTDNEKLFF; CDR3 DNA: TGTGCCAGCAGCCAACCGGTCGGGACAGATAATGAAAAACTGTTTTTT; V gene: TRBV4-2; clone size: few; J gene: TRBJ1-4; D gene: TRBD1
CDR3 protein: CASKPVAVNTGELFF; CDR3 DNA: TGTGCCAGCAAACCTGTAGCGGTGAACACCGGGGAGCTGTTTTTT; V gene: TRBV2; clone size: few; J gene: TRBJ2-2; D gene: .
CDR3 protein: CASMLRGAVNTGELFF; CDR3 DNA: TGTGCCAGCATGCTAAGGGGGGCAGTGAACACCGGGGAGCTGTTTTTT; V gene: TRBV5-5; clone size: once; J gene: TRBJ2-2; D gene: .
CDR3 protein: CASSLGRDRYYGYTF; CDR3 DNA: TGTGCCAGCAGTTTAGGTCGGGACAGATACTATGGCTACACCTTC; V gene: TRBV12-3/TRBV12-4; clone size: few; J gene: TRBJ1-2; D gene: TRBD1
CDR3 protein: CASSDRTEGGQKLFF; CDR3 DNA: TGTGCCAGCAGTGACCGGACGGAGGGGGGTCAAAAACTGTTTTTT; V gene: TRBV12-3/TRBV12-4; clone size: few; J gene: TRBJ1-4; D gene: .
CDR3 protein: CASSLVLINSPLHF; CDR3 DNA: TGTGCCAGCAGCTTAGTACTAATTAATTCACCCCTCCACTTT; V gene: TRBV11-2; clone size: few; J gene: TRBJ1-6; D gene: .
CDR3 protein: CASSELPGLAGVSSYNEQYF; CDR3 DNA: TGTGCCAGCAGCGAACTGCCGGGACTAGCGGGAGTGAGCTCCTACAATGAGCAGTACTTC; V gene: TRBV25-1; clone size: .; J gene: TRBJ2-7; D gene: TRBD2
CDR3 protein: CASTWDRNRYGYTF; CDR3 DNA: TGTGCCAGCACCTGGGACAGGAACCGCTATGGCTACACCTTC; V gene: TRBV6-5; clone size: .; J gene: TRBJ1-2; D gene: TRBD1
CDR3 protein: CASISLSGGTGPNYGYTF; CDR3 DNA: TGTGCCAGCATCTCTCTCTCTGGGGGGACAGGGCCTAACTATGGCTACACCTTC; V gene: TRBV6-1; clone size: few; J gene: TRBJ1-2; D gene: TRBD1